The entry that follows covers one T cell receptor beta chain sequence. CDR1 and CDR2 (germline): MNHNY, SVGAGI (reference sequence). The V and J ends lost 5 bases and 0 bases respectively, with 10 bases between them. The CDR3 spans 14 residues. Participants were aged 18 to 89 years from 20 to 30 US areas. Clinical history as reported by participants underpinned cohort assignment. Recovered status applied to Cohort 3 donors who had two consecutive negative PCRs. It also applied to those with clearance or with symptom resolution. Data came from immunoSEQ multiplex PCR; TCRdb stores just in-frame clones and leaves some out. The sample yields around 270,000 clones, 70% to 90% seen once. The data are from a study of blood T cell repertoires in COVID-19. Study in general: Sample material is recorded as cDNA or gDNA derived from T cells, B-cell-depleted T cells, or PBMCs.

The receptor comes from a woman in her 30s who had recovered from COVID-19. The rearrangement uses TRBV6-6 and TRBJ1-1, with D perhaps matching TRBD1 (6 bases). The sample taken for sequencing was PBMCs or T cells enriched from blood (not recorded which). Here the CDR3 reads CASSVDRMNTEAFF. As DNA, the CDR3 is TGTGCCAGCAGTGTAGACAGGATGAACACTGAAGCTTTCTTT.